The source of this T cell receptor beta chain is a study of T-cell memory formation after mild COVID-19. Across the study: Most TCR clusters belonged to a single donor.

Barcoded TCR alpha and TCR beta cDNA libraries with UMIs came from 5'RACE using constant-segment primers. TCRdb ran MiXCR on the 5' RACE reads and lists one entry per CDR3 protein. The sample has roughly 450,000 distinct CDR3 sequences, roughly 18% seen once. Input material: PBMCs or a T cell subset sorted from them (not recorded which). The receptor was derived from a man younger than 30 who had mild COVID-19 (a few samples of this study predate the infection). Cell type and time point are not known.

The CDR3 DNA reads as TGCAGTGCTAGAGATCAAGACCCCGCGGATTCCGAGCAGTACTTC. This codes for CSARDQDPADSEQYF. The chain is built from TRBV20-1 and TRBJ2-7; no clear D. Germline V lookup: CDR1 DFQATT, CDR2 SNEGSKA (reference sequence). The ends were cut back, 0 bases at V and 6 bases at J, with 18 bases in the middle. The CDR3 has 15 amino acids.